This entry concerns a single TCR beta chain. The CDR3 has 13 residues. CDR1 and CDR2 from the germline V gene are SGHDT and YYEEEE. V dropped 0 bases and J dropped 2 bases, with 3 bases sitting between them. The sample is drawn from a study of shared clonotypes between healthy human individuals. Method: immunoSEQ multiplex PCR; TCRdb's copy keeps in-frame clones and lacks some. Of roughly 1,600,000 clones in the sample, 98% are singletons; the top ten hold over 0.3%. The rearrangement links TRBV5-6 to TRBJ2-1; D gene uncertain. Input material: naive CD4+ T cells sorted from blood. Regarding subset: CD45RA+ positively selected. The origin of this receptor is a man aged 25 to 45 in good health. The DNA for the CDR3 is TGTGCCAGCAGCTTGGATACCTACAATGAGCAGTTCTTC. Residues: CASSLDTYNEQFF.